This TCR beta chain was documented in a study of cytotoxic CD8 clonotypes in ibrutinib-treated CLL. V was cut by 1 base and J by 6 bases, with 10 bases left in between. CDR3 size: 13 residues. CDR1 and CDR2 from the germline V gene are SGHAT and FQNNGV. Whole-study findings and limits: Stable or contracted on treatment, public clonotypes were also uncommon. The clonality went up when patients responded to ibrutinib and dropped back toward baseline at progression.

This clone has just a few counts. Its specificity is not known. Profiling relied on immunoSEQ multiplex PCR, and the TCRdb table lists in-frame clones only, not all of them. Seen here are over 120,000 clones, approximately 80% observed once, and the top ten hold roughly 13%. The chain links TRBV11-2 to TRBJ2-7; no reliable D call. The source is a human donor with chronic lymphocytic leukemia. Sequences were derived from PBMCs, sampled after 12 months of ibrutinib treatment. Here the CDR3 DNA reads TGTGCCAGCAGCTTAGGGCGTAGTGGCGAGCAGTACTTC. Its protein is CASSLGRSGEQYF.